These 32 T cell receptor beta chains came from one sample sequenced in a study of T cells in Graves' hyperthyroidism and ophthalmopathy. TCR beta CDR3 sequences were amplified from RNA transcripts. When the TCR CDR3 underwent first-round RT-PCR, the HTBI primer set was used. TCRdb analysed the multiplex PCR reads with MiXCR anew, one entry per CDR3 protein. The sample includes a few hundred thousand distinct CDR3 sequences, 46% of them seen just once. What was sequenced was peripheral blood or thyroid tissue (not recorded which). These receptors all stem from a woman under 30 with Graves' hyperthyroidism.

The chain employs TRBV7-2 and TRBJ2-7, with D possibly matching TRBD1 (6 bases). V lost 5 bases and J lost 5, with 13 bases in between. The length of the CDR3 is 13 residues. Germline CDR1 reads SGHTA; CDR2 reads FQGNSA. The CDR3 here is CASSATGWNEQYF. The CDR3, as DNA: TGTGCCAGCAGCGCGACAGGTTGGAACGAGCAGTACTTC.

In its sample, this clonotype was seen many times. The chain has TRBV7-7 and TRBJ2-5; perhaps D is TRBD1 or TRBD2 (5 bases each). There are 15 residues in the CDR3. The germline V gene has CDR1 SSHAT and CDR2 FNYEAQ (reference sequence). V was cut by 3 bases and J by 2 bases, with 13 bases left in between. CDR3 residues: CASSFGQGVQETQYF. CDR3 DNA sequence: TGTGCCAGCAGCTTCGGTCAGGGAGTGCAAGAGACCCAGTACTTC.

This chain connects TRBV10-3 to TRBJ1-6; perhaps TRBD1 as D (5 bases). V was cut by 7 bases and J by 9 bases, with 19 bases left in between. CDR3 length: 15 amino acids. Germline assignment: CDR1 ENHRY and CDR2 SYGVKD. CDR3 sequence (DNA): TGTGCCATCACCGAAGGGACTCCAGCCAGTTCACCCCTCCACTTT. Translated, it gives CAITEGTPASSPLHF.

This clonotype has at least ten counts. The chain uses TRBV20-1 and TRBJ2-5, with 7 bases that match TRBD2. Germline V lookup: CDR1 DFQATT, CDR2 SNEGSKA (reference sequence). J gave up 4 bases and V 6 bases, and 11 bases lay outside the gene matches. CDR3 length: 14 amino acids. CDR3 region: CSARTSGPRETQYF. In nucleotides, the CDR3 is TGCAGTGCAAGGACTAGTGGGCCGCGAGAGACCCAGTACTTC.

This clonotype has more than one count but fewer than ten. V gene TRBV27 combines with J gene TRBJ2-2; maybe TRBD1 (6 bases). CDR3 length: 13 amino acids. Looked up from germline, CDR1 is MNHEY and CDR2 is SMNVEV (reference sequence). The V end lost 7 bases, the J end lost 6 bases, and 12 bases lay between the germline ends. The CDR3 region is CASTGQSPGELFF. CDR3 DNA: TGTGCCAGCACCGGACAGTCTCCCGGGGAGCTGTTTTTT.

CDR3 loop: CASSRGRANEKLFF. CDR3 coding DNA: TGTGCCAGCAGTCGCGGCAGGGCTAATGAAAAACTGTTTTTT. The chain has TRBV5-4 and TRBJ1-4; the D gene is possibly TRBD1 (5 bases). The V end was cut by 5 bases, the J end by 3 bases, with 11 bases between. Germline V gene sequence: CDR1 SGHNT, CDR2 YYREEE (reference sequence). CDR3 length: 14 residues.

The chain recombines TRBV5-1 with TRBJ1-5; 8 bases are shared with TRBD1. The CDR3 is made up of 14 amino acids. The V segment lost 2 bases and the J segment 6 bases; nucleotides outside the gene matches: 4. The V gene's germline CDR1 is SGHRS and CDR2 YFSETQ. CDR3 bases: TGCGCCAGCAGCTTCACAGGGGGGGGTCAGCCCCAGCATTTT. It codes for CASSFTGGGQPQHF. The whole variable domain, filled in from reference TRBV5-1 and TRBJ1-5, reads KAGVTQTPRYLIKTRGQQVTLSCSPISGHRSVSWYQQTPGQGLQFLFEYFSETQRNKGNFPGRFSGRQFSNSRSEMNVSTLELGDSALYLCASSFTGGGQPQHFGDGTRLSIL.

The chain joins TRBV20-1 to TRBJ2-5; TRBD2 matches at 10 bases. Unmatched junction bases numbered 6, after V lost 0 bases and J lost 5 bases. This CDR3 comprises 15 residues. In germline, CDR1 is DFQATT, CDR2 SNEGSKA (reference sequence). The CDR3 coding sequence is TGCAGTGCTAGAGACAACAGCGGGAGGGAGGAGACCCAGTACTTC. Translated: CSARDNSGREETQYF.

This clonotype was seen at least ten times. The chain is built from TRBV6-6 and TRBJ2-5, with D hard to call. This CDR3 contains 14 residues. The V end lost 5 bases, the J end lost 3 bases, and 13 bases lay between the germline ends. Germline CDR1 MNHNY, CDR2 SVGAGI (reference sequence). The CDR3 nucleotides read TGTGCCAGCAGTCGTCTAGGATCGGAAGAGACCCAGTACTTC. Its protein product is CASSRLGSEETQYF.

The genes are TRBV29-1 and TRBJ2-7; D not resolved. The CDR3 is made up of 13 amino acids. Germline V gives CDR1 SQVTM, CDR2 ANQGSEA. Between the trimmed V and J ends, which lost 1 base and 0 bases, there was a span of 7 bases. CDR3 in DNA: TGCAGCGTTGAAGCTTCAGTCTCCTACGAGCAGTACTTC. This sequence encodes CSVEASVSYEQYF.

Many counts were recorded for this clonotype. CDR3 nucleotide sequence: TGTGCCAGTATATCATCTCTGAACACTGAAGCTTTCTTT. It is translated as CASISSLNTEAFF. V is TRBV19 and J is TRBJ1-1; no firm D call. The CDR3 runs to 13 residues. V lost 7 bases to trimming and J lost 0 bases, with 9 bases between them. Germline CDR1 LNHDA, CDR2 SQIVND (reference sequence). Combining the CDR3 with reference TRBV19 and TRBJ1-1 gives the whole variable domain DGGITQSPKYLFRKEGQNVTLSCEQNLNHDAMYWYRQDPGQGLRLIYYSQIVNDFQKGDIAEGYSVSREKKESFPLTVTSAQKNPTAFYLCASISSLNTEAFFGQGTRLTVV.

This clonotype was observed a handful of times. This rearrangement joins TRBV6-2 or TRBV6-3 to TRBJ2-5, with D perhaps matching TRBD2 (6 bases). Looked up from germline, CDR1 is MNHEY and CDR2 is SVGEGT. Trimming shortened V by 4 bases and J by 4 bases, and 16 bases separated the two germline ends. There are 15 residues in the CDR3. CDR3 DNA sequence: TGTGCCAGCAGTTTGGGGCGGGACGCGGGAGAGACCCAGTACTTC. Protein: CASSLGRDAGETQYF.

The CDR3: CARVRDTHYEQYF. The CDR3 DNA sequence: TGTGCCAGGGTCCGGGACACTCACTACGAGCAGTACTTC. The genes are TRBV2 and TRBJ2-7; D may be TRBD1 (6 bases). V was trimmed by 9 bases and J by 3 bases, leaving 15 bases between them. This CDR3 region has 13 residues. Looked up from germline, CDR1 is SNHLY and CDR2 is FYNNEI.

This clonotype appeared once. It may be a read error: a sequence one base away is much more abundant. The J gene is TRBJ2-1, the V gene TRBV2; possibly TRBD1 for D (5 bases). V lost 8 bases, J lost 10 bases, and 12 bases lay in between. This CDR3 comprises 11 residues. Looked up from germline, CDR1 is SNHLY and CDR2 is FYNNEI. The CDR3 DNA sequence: TGTGCCAGCGGGGCTCTTGACGAGCAGTTCTTC. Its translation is CASGALDEQFF.

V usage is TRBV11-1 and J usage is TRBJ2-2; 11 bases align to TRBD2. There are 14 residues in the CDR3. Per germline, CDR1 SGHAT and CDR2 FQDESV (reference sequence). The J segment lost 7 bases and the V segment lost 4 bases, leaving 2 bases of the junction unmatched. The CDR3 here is CASSYSGRGGELFF. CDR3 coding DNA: TGTGCCAGCAGCTATAGCGGGAGGGGCGGGGAGCTGTTTTTT.

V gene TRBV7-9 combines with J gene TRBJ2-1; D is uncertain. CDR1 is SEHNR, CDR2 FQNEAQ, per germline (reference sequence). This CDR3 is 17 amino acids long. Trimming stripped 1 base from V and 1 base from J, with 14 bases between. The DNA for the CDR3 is TGTGCCAGCAGCTTAGGTTCTAGTAGTCTATCCTACAATGAGCAGTTCTTC. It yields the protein CASSLGSSSLSYNEQFF.

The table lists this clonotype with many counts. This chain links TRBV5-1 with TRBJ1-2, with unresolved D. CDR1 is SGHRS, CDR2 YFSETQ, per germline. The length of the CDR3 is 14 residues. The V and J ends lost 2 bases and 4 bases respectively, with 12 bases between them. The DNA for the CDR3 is TGCGCCAGCAGCTTCGAGGGTAGTACCTATGGCTACACCTTC. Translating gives CASSFEGSTYGYTF.

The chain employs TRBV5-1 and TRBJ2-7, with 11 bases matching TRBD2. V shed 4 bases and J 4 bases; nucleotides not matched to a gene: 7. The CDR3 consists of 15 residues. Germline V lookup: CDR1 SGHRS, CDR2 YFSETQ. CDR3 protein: CASSPTGTSGYEQYF. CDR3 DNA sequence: TGCGCCAGCAGCCCTACAGGGACTAGCGGATACGAGCAGTACTTC.

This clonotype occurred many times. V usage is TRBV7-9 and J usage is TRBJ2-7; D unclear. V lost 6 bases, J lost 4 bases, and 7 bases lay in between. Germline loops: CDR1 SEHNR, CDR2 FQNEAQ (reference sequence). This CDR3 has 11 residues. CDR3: CASSHKYEQYF. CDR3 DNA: TGTGCCAGCAGTCACAAGTACGAGCAGTACTTC.

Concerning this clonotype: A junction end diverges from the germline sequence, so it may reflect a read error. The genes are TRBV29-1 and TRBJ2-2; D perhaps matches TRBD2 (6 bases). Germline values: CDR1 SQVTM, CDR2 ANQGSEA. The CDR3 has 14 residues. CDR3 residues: CSHRGGGTTGELSW. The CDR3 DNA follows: TGCAGCCATCGAGGTGGGGGGACCACCGGGGAGCTGTCTTGG.

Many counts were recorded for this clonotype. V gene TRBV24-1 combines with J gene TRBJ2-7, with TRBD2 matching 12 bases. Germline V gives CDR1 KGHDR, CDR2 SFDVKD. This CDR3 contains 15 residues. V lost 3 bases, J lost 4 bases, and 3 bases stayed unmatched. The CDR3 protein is CATSDPGLAGYEQYF. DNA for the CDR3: TGTGCCACCAGTGATCCCGGACTAGCGGGGTACGAGCAGTACTTC.

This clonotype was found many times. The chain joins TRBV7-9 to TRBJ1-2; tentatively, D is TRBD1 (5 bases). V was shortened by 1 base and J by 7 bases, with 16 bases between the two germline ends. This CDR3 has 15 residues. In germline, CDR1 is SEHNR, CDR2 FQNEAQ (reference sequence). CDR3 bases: TGTGCCAGCAGCTTAGGAGAAAAGGGGCGGCGTGGCTACACCTTC. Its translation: CASSLGEKGRRGYTF.

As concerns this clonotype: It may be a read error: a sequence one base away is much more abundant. In DNA, the CDR3 is TGTGCCATCAGTTTTACATCCATCAACGAGCAGTACTTC. Its translation is CAISFTSINEQYF. The chain has TRBV10-3 and TRBJ2-7; D gene unclear. The V gene's germline CDR1 is ENHRY and CDR2 SYGVKD. Trimming removed 5 bases at V and 5 bases at J, with 13 bases between. This CDR3 spans 13 amino acids.

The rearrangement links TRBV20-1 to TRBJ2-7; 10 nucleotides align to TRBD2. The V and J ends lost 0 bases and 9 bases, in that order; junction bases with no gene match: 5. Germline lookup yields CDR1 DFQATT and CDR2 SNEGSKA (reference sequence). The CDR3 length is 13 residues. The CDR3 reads CSAREASGSVQYF. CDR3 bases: TGCAGTGCTAGAGAGGCTAGCGGGAGTGTGCAGTACTTC.

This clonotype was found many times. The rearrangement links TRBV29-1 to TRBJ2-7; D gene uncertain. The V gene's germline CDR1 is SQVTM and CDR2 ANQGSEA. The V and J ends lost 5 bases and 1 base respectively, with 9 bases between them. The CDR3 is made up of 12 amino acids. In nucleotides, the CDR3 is TGCAGCGTTCTAGTCCTTTCCTACGAGCAGTACTTC. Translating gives CSVLVLSYEQYF.

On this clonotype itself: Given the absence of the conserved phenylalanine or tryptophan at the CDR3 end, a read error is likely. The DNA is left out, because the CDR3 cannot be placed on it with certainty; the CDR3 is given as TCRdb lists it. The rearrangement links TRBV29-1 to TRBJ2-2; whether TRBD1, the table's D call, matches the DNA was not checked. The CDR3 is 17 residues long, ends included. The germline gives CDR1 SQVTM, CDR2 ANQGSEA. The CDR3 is CSVGQGTTSGSTGELSS.

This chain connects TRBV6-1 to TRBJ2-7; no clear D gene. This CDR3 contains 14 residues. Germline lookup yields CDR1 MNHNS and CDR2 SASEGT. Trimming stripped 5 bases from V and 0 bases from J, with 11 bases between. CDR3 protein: CASSYQLSSYEQYF. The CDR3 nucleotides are TGTGCCAGCAGTTATCAGCTTAGCTCCTACGAGCAGTACTTC.

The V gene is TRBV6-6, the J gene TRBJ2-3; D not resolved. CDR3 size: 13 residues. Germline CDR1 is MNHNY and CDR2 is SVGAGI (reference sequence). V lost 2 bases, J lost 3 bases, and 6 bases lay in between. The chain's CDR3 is CASSYVETDTQYF. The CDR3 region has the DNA TGTGCCAGCAGTTACGTGGAGACAGATACGCAGTATTTT.

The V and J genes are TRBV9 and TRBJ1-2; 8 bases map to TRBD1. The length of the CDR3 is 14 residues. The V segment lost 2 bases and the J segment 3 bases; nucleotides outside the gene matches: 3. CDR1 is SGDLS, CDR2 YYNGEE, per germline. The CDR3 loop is CASSVDRVDYGYTF. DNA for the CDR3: TGTGCCAGCAGCGTGGACAGGGTGGACTATGGCTACACCTTC.

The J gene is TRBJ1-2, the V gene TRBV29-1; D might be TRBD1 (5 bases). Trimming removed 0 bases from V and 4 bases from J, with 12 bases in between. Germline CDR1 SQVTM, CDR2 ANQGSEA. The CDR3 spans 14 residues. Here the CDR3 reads CSVEEAGTTYGYTF. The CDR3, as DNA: TGCAGCGTTGAAGAGGCCGGGACGACCTATGGCTACACCTTC.

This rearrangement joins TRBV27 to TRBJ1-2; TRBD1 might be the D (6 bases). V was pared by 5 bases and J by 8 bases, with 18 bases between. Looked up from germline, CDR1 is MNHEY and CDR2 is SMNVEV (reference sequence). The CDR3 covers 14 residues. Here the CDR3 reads CASSTPGGGRGYTF. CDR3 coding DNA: TGTGCCAGCAGTACGCCTGGCGGGGGCAGGGGCTACACCTTC.

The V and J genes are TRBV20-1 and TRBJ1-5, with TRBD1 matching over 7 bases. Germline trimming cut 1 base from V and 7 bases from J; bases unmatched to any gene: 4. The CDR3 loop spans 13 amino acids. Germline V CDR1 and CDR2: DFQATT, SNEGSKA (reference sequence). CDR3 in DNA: TGCAGTGCTAGAGGGGACAGCGTACAGCCCCAGCATTTT. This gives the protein CSARGDSVQPQHF.